This TCR beta chain comes out of a study of OX40 agonist ivuxolimab in advanced cancers. Libraries were prepared by immunoSEQ multiplex PCR; TCRdb keeps only in-frame clonotypes and omits some of them. The sample has over 65,000 clones, under 85% seen once; the top ten hold around 0.44%. This CDR3 comprises 16 residues. V was clipped by 5 bases and J by 5 bases; unmatched bases: 11. The germline V gene encodes CDR1 SEHNR and CDR2 FQNEAQ (reference sequence). The chain carries TRBV7-9 and TRBJ2-1, with 8 nucleotides matching TRBD1. The sample consisted of CD4+ or CD8+ T cells sorted from blood, taken in a trial of the OX40 agonist ivuxolimab. This TCR came from an adult with an advanced solid tumor such as melanoma, head and neck, liver or kidney cancer. This chain's CDR3 is CASSPPGQALNNEQFF. CDR3 DNA: TGTGCCAGCAGCCCTCCGGGACAGGCTCTGAACAATGAGCAGTTCTTC.